This T cell receptor (beta chain) was documented in a study of T cells in Graves' hyperthyroidism and ophthalmopathy. This CDR3 comprises 12 residues. The germline V gene encodes CDR1 MNHNS and CDR2 SASEGT. V dropped 5 bases and J dropped 10 bases, with 14 bases sitting between them. This clonotype was picked up many times. RNA transcripts provided the source from which TCR beta CDR3 regions were amplified. HTBI primers drove first-round RT-PCR of the TCR CDR3. TCRdb fed the multiplex PCR reads into MiXCR, producing one record per CDR3 protein. In the table there are approximately 510,000 distinct CDR3 sequences, about a fifth of which are singletons.

The sequenced material came from blood. The TCR sequence derives from a man younger than 35 with Graves' hyperthyroidism. The chain couples TRBV6-1 to TRBJ1-2, with D perhaps TRBD1 (5 bases). The CDR3 spells CASSMGLGDYTF. CDR3 DNA: TGTGCCAGCAGTATGGGCCTGGGGGACTACACCTTC.